Presented here are 7 T cell receptor beta chains from one specimen sequenced in a study of T-cell memory formation after mild COVID-19. MiXCR, applied by TCRdb to the 5' RACE reads, yields one record per CDR3 protein. Among around 90,000 distinct CDR3 sequences listed, approximately 15% were seen once. The specimen sequenced was PBMCs or a T cell subset sorted from them (not recorded which). Every receptor here comes from a man aged 18 to 29 who had mild COVID-19 (a few samples of this study predate the infection). Cell type and time point are not known.

This clonotype was counted only a few times. The chain uses TRBV7-6 and TRBJ2-5, with TRBD1 identical over 7 bases. V lost 2 bases to trimming and J lost 4 bases; unmatched junction nucleotides: 7. CDR3 length: 15 amino acids. The germline V gene encodes CDR1 SGHVS and CDR2 FNYEAQ. CDR3 bases: TGTGCCAGCAGCTTAAGAGGGGGCGCGGGAGAGACCCAGTACTTC. This encodes CASSLRGGAGETQYF.

This clonotype was counted once. In DNA form, the CDR3 reads TGCAGTGCTAGAGACGGACAGGGCCACGAGCAGTACTTC. Translated, it gives CSARDGQGHEQYF. The rearrangement uses TRBV20-1 and TRBJ2-7; 8 nucleotides match TRBD1. There are 13 residues in the CDR3. With V trimmed by 0 bases and J by 5 bases, 3 bases remained unmatched. Germline lookup yields CDR1 DFQATT and CDR2 SNEGSKA (reference sequence).

This clonotype was observed a few times. CDR3 loop: CASSYRVDQETQYF. The CDR3 DNA reads TGTGCCAGCAGTTACAGGGTAGACCAAGAGACCCAGTACTTC. The rearrangement joins TRBV27 to TRBJ2-5; possible D gene TRBD1, 6 bases. Trimming cost V 4 bases and J 0 bases, with 9 bases left between them. The CDR3 runs to 14 residues. The germline gives CDR1 MNHEY, CDR2 SMNVEV (reference sequence).

This clonotype was detected ten times or more. The chain combines TRBV15 with TRBJ1-5; the D is unclear. Germline CDR1 LNHNV, CDR2 YYDKDF (reference sequence). The CDR3 is 13 amino acids. V was cut by 0 bases and J by 6 bases, with 6 bases left in between. The CDR3 DNA follows: TGTGCCACCAGCAGAGAGGGTTTTCAGCCCCAGCATTTT. Its translation is CATSREGFQPQHF.

This clonotype has only a few counts. The chain links TRBV7-9 to TRBJ1-1; a possible D gene is TRBD1 (6 bases). Trimming shortened V by 0 bases and J by 8 bases, and 13 bases separated the two germline ends. Germline loops: CDR1 SEHNR, CDR2 FQNEAQ (reference sequence). This CDR3 contains 14 residues. CDR3 protein: CASSLAPGGSEAFF. The CDR3 nucleotides read TGTGCCAGCAGCTTAGCGCCGGGGGGCTCGGAAGCTTTCTTT.

The V gene is TRBV5-1, the J gene TRBJ1-1, with 12 bases fitting TRBD1. The CDR3 length is 15 residues. V gave up 3 bases and J gave up 5 bases; unmatched junction bases: 5. The V gene's germline CDR1 is SGHRS and CDR2 YFSETQ. The CDR3 sequence: CASSYGTGGRTEAFF. CDR3 DNA: TGCGCCAGCAGCTACGGGACAGGGGGCCGTACTGAAGCTTTCTTT.

The table lists this clonotype with a few counts. The chain uses TRBV5-4 and TRBJ2-3, with TRBD2 matching over 9 bases. The CDR3 runs to 15 residues. V shed 0 bases, J shed 6 bases, and the junction held 5 bases outside the gene matches. From germline, CDR1 is SGHNT and CDR2 YYREEE (reference sequence). Written as DNA, the CDR3 is TGTGCCAGCAGCTTGGTGGCGGGGGGGTTGGATACGCAGTATTTT. It specifies CASSLVAGGLDTQYF.